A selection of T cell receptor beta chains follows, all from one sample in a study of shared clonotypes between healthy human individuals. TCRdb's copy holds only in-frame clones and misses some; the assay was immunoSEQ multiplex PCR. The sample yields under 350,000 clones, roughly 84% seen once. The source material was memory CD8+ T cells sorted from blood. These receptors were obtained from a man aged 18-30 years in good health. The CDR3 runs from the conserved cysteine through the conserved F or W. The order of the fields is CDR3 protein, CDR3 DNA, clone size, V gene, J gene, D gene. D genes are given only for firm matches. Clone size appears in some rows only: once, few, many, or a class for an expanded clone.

CASSLYRAGRNSPLHF	TGTGCCAGCAGTTTATACCGGGCAGGGCGGAATTCACCCCTCCACTTT	.	TRBV28	TRBJ1-6	.
CASSLEGLAGTYEQYF	TGTGCCAGCAGCTTAGAGGGACTAGCGGGGACCTACGAGCAGTACTTC	.	TRBV7-2	TRBJ2-7	TRBD2
CASTNPLVGDLAKNIQYF	TGTGCCAGCACCAACCCCCTCGTGGGGGACTTAGCCAAAAACATTCAGTACTTC	.	TRBV7-8	TRBJ2-4	.
CASSQDMEDTQYF	TGCGCCAGCAGCCAAGATATGGAGGATACGCAGTATTTT	.	TRBV4-1	TRBJ2-3	.
CASSLGGRYGYTF	TGTGCCAGCAGCTTAGGGGGACGGTATGGCTACACCTTC	.	TRBV7-6	TRBJ1-2	.
CASSLGARGNQPQHF	TGTGCCAGCAGTTTAGGGGCACGGGGCAATCAGCCCCAGCATTTT	.	TRBV27	TRBJ1-5	.
CASSYSLDQPQHF	TGTGCCAGCAGTTACTCTTTAGATCAGCCCCAGCATTTT	.	TRBV6-5	TRBJ1-5	.
CASSLVGELFF	TGTGCCAGCAGCTTAGTAGGGGAGCTGTTTTTT	.	TRBV11-2	TRBJ2-2	.
CAISDRGGYLTNTGELFF	TGTGCCATCAGTGATCGTGGTGGGTACCTAACGAACACCGGGGAGCTGTTTTTT	.	TRBV10-3	TRBJ2-2	.
CASSPRGLSSYEQYF	TGTGCCAGCAGCCCCCGGGGGCTTAGCTCCTACGAGCAGTACTTC	.	TRBV4-2	TRBJ2-7	.
CASSTNGQDLNEKLFF	TGTGCCAGCAGTACCAATGGACAGGACCTTAATGAAAAACTGTTTTTT	.	TRBV2	TRBJ1-4	TRBD1
CASSLGDYGYTF	TGTGCCAGTAGCCTGGGGGACTATGGCTACACCTTC	.	TRBV19	TRBJ1-2	.
CASQGENTGELFF	TGTGCTAGCCAGGGGGAGAACACCGGGGAGCTGTTTTTT	.	TRBV7-7	TRBJ2-2	TRBD1
CASSLYRAEALHF	TGTGCCAGCAGTTTATACAGGGCCGAGGCCCTCCACTTT	few	TRBV5-4	TRBJ1-6	.
CASSPFMTGGDYGYTF	TGTGCCAGCAGCCCTTTCATGACAGGGGGCGACTATGGCTACACCTTC	.	TRBV14	TRBJ1-2	TRBD1
CASSLGLAGNSYEQYF	TGTGCCAGCAGCCTGGGACTAGCGGGGAACTCTTACGAGCAGTACTTC	.	TRBV7-8	TRBJ2-7	TRBD2
CASSLGGQGGNYGYTF	TGTGCCAGCAGCTTAGGGGGACAGGGCGGGAACTATGGCTACACCTTC	many	TRBV11-2	TRBJ1-2	TRBD1
CASSWDYSNYGYTF	TGCGCCAGCAGCTGGGACTACTCTAACTATGGCTACACCTTC	.	TRBV5-1	TRBJ1-2	.
CASSTLRVPKNIQYF	TGTGCCAGCAGCACTCTCAGGGTTCCCAAAAACATTCAGTACTTC	once	TRBV11-3	TRBJ2-4	.
CASSITGQDQPQHF	TGTGCCAGTAGTATAACAGGGCAGGATCAGCCCCAGCATTTT	.	TRBV19	TRBJ1-5	.
CSVEALAGWNNEQFF	TGCAGCGTTGAAGCACTAGCGGGATGGAACAATGAGCAGTTCTTC	.	TRBV29-1	TRBJ2-1	TRBD2